The 26 T cell receptor beta chains listed next were all sequenced from one sample in a study of breast tumors, draining lymph nodes, adjacent tissues (dated by TCRdb to the mid-2010s). Lymph node samples came from the axillary draining lymph nodes of breast cancer patients. Library method: multiplex PCR. TCRdb records Illumina HiSeq 2000 as the sequencer. The raw public reads went through TCRdb reprocessing: fastp at Q25, MiXCR clone calling, in-frame beta chains kept. CDR3 protein sequences are deduplicated, and each keeps its most common genes and DNA. This sample comprises around 230,000 distinct CDR3 sequences, less than 35% of them detected only once. The top ten constitute 3% to 4.5% of the sample. The specimen sequenced was axillary lymph node tissue. The receptors were sampled from a female donor with breast cancer. Some clones in this sample may be carry-over from other donors' samples.

Note on this clonotype: Without the conserved terminal phenylalanine or tryptophan, this CDR3 likely stems from a read error. CDR3 in DNA: TGTGCCAGTAGTATCTCAGGACAGGTACTCAATCAGCCCCAGCATCTT. Translated, it gives CASSISGQVLNQPQHL. The chain employs TRBV19 and TRBJ1-5; 7 positions match TRBD1. V lost 3 bases to trimming and J lost 3 bases; unmatched junction nucleotides: 8. Germline V gene lookup returns CDR1 LNHDA and CDR2 SQIVND (reference sequence). The CDR3 length is 16 residues.

Only one count was recorded for this clonotype. A much larger clone sits a single nucleotide away, making a read error possible. This rearrangement joins TRBV5-4 to TRBJ2-1; D assignment may be TRBD1 or TRBD2 (6 bases each). The CDR3 extends over 15 amino acids. Trimming stripped 0 bases from V and 4 bases from J, with 11 bases between. The germline CDR1 and CDR2 sequences are SGHNT and YYREEE (reference sequence). This CDR3 reads CASSLVGGYYNEQFF. CDR3 in DNA: TGTGCCAGCAGCTTGGTGGGGGGCTATTACAATGAGCAGTTCTTC.

CDR3: CATSDPRTSGRGDEQFF. CDR3 bases: TGTGCCACCAGTGACCCACGGACTAGCGGGAGAGGAGATGAGCAGTTCTTC. The genes are TRBV24-1 and TRBJ2-1; TRBD2 agrees at 13 bases. J was trimmed by 8 bases and V by 4 bases; bases with no gene match: 10. Germline-derived CDR1 and CDR2 are KGHDR and SFDVKD. CDR3 size: 17 residues.

The rearrangement uses TRBV11-2 and TRBJ1-6; D gene unclear. The CDR3 has 16 amino acids. V lost 5 bases and J lost 7, with 18 bases in between. CDR1 and CDR2 from the germline V gene are SGHAT and FQNNGV. As DNA, the CDR3 is TGTGCCAGCAGCCCCGCGTTTCGAGGCGGGAATTCACCCCTCCACTTT. Its protein is CASSPAFRGGNSPLHF.

The table lists this clonotype with a few counts. A read error may be the cause here, since a much bigger clone is one base away. The gene calls are TRBV5-4 and TRBJ1-2, with D maybe TRBD1 (5 bases). Germline CDR1 reads SGHNT; CDR2 reads YYREEE (reference sequence). CDR3 size: 14 residues. V lost 7 bases and J 6 bases, leaving 19 bases between the germline ends. The CDR3 DNA sequence: TGTGCCAGCGGGACGATGGGGTCCGTTGATGGCTACACCTTC. The encoded protein is CASGTMGSVDGYTF.

At least ten counts were recorded for this clonotype. The chain links TRBV7-2 to TRBJ2-7; maybe TRBD2 (6 bases). This CDR3 comprises 15 residues. Trimming removed 0 bases from V and 3 bases from J, with 12 bases in between. Germline V gene data show CDR1 as SGHTA and CDR2 as FQGNSA. The CDR3 DNA is TGTGCCAGCAGCTTAGCGGGGGGTCTTATCTACGAGCAGTACTTC. Amino acid sequence: CASSLAGGLIYEQYF.

Comment on this clonotype: A read error may be the cause here, since a much bigger clone is one base away. The V call is TRBV11-1, the J call TRBJ2-7; no clear D. Trimming stripped 5 bases from V and 6 bases from J, with 14 bases between. Germline CDR1 SGHAT, CDR2 FQDESV (reference sequence). This CDR3 is built from 13 residues. This chain's CDR3 is CASSQEKVPEQYF. The CDR3 coding sequence is TGTGCCAGCAGCCAAGAAAAGGTTCCCGAGCAGTACTTC.

The sample holds a few counts of this clonotype. The chain is built from TRBV5-8 and TRBJ2-2; D gene uncertain. Between the trimmed V and J ends, which lost 4 bases and 5 bases, there was a span of 6 bases. The CDR3 is 12 residues long. The germline V gene has CDR1 SGHTS and CDR2 YDEGEE. The CDR3 nucleotides are TGTGCCAGCAGCCCAAGAACCGGGGAGCTGTTTTTT. Translated: CASSPRTGELFF. The full variable domain, rest sourced from reference TRBV5-8 and TRBJ2-2, is EAGVTQSPTHLIKTRGQQATLRCSPISGHTSVYWYQQALGLGLQFLLWYDEGEERNRGNFPPRFSGRQFPNYSSELNVNALELEDSALYLCASSPRTGELFFGEGSRLTVL.

This chain links TRBV7-2 with TRBJ2-1, with 8 bases matching TRBD1. Germline values: CDR1 SGHTA, CDR2 FQGNSA. The ends lost 5 bases at V and 10 bases at J; junction bases unmatched: 10. The CDR3 length is 14 residues. The CDR3 loop reads CASSLGQGGSEQFF. The CDR3 DNA sequence: TGTGCCAGCAGCCTCGGACAGGGAGGTAGCGAGCAGTTCTTC.

V usage is TRBV15 and J usage is TRBJ2-1, with D perhaps TRBD1 (5 bases). This CDR3 region has 14 residues. Germline CDR1 LNHNV, CDR2 YYDKDF (reference sequence). Trimming took 3 bases from V and 4 from J, leaving 10 bases between them. The DNA of the CDR3 is TGTGCCACCAGCAGCGCACAGGTTTACAATGAGCAGTTCTTC. It specifies CATSSAQVYNEQFF. Variable domain in full (rest from reference TRBV15 and TRBJ2-1): DAMVIQNPRYQVTQFGKPVTLSCSQTLNHNVMYWYQQKSSQAPKLLFHYYDKDFNNEADTPDNFQSRRPNTSFCFLDIRSPGLGDTAMYLCATSSAQVYNEQFFGPGTRLTVL.

To note about this clonotype: A much more abundant neighbour one base away suggests this may be a read error. The chain carries TRBV9 and TRBJ2-7, with 11 nucleotides matching TRBD1. CDR1 and CDR2 from the germline V gene are SGDLS and YYNGEE. The CDR3 contains 14 residues. The ends lost 3 bases at V and 7 bases at J; junction bases unmatched: 6. The CDR3 nucleotides read TGTGCCAGCAGCGACCGGGACAGGGGGAATGAGCAGTACTTC. This gives the protein CASSDRDRGNEQYF. Drawing the rest from reference TRBV9 and TRBJ2-7, the complete variable domain is DSGVTQTPKHLITATGQRVTLRCSPRSGDLSVYWYQQSLDQGLQFLIQYYNGEERAKGNILERFSAQQFPDLHSELNLSSLELGDSALYFCASSDRDRGNEQYFGPGTRLTVT.

The chain recombines TRBV19 with TRBJ2-5; D unclear. Germline V gene sequence: CDR1 LNHDA, CDR2 SQIVND (reference sequence). This CDR3 has 13 amino acids. Trimming shortened V by 4 bases and J by 5 bases, and 11 bases separated the two germline ends. CDR3: CASSKNSFETQYF. The CDR3 DNA sequence: TGTGCCAGTAGTAAGAATAGCTTCGAGACCCAGTACTTC.

This clonotype was detected ten times or more. This chain joins TRBV11-2 and TRBJ2-3, with D perhaps TRBD2 (5 bases). Germline assignment: CDR1 SGHAT and CDR2 FQNNGV. Trimming left V 8 bases short and J 7 bases short, with 16 bases between. The CDR3 has 13 amino acids. In DNA, the CDR3 is TGTGCCAGCCTCGGAGATACGGGGAATACGCAGTATTTT. It is translated as CASLGDTGNTQYF.

This clonotype was detected ten times or more. V gene TRBV20-1 combines with J gene TRBJ2-7; D perhaps matches TRBD1 (5 bases). The germline CDR1 and CDR2 sequences are DFQATT and SNEGSKA (reference sequence). The length of the CDR3 is 12 residues. With 6 bases removed from V and 4 bases from J, the gap between germline ends came to 13 bases. CDR3 sequence: CSARPDNYEQYF. The CDR3 region has the DNA TGCAGTGCCCGTCCGGACAATTACGAGCAGTACTTC.

To note about this clonotype: One base away lies a much larger clone, so this may be a sequencing read error. The chain links TRBV6-5 to TRBJ1-5; D is ambiguous. The CDR3 spans 13 residues. V was clipped by 5 bases and J by 6 bases, with 11 bases between them. Looked up from germline, CDR1 is MNHEY and CDR2 is SVGAGI. The CDR3 is CASSHSEIQPQHF. The CDR3 nucleotides read TGTGCCAGCAGTCACAGCGAAATTCAGCCCCAGCATTTT.

The V and J genes are TRBV5-5 and TRBJ2-7; D might be TRBD1 (6 bases). The ends were cut back, 4 bases at V and 5 bases at J, with 10 bases in the middle. CDR1 is SGHKS, CDR2 YYEKEE, per germline (reference sequence). This CDR3 spans 12 amino acids. The CDR3 DNA is TGTGCCAGCAGCCACACAGGGAACGAGCAGTACTTC. Translating it yields CASSHTGNEQYF.

This clonotype has a count of ten or more. This chain connects TRBV10-3 to TRBJ2-1, with 10 nucleotides matching TRBD2. After removal of 0 bases from V and 6 bases from J, the junction contained 2 bases not matched to a gene. CDR1 and CDR2 (germline): ENHRY, SYGVKD. The CDR3 extends over 15 amino acids. In DNA, the CDR3 is TGTGCCATCAGTGAGTCTGGACTAGCGGCCAATGAGCAGTTCTTC. As protein: CAISESGLAANEQFF.

This clonotype was recorded only once. A much larger clone sits a single nucleotide away, making a read error possible. A read error is likely, as this CDR3 ends without the conserved phenylalanine or tryptophan. The chain uses TRBV6-5 and TRBJ2-6; tentatively, D is TRBD1 (6 bases). Trimming shortened V by 5 bases and J by 3 bases, and 11 bases separated the two germline ends. CDR1 is MNHEY and CDR2 is SVGAGI in the germline V gene. This CDR3 comprises 15 residues. This CDR3 is CASSPQGHGANVLTS. In nucleotides, the CDR3 is TGTGCCAGCAGTCCCCAGGGGCATGGGGCCAACGTCCTGACTTCC.

J is TRBJ1-4 and V is TRBV5-1, with 7 bases identical to TRBD1. The V gene end was trimmed by 4 bases and the J gene end by 7 bases; junction bases not matched to a gene: 7. Germline CDR1 is SGHRS and CDR2 is YFSETQ. The CDR3 totals 14 residues. DNA for the CDR3: TGCGCCAGCAGCGACAGGGAAGGAGCTGAAAAACTGTTTTTT. Protein product: CASSDREGAEKLFF.

This clonotype was recorded only once. Here the CDR3 DNA reads TGCAGCGGAGGGACACTGGGTCAAGAGACCCAGTACTTC. Translating gives CSGGTLGQETQYF. The V gene is TRBV29-1, the J gene TRBJ2-5; D may be TRBD1 (6 bases). CDR3 size: 13 residues. Per germline, CDR1 SQVTM and CDR2 ANQGSEA. Trimming took 7 bases from V and 2 from J, leaving 14 bases between them.

The chain couples TRBV28 to TRBJ1-2; a possible D gene is TRBD1 (5 bases). The V end lost 5 bases, the J end lost 7 bases, and 11 bases lay between the germline ends. The germline CDR1 and CDR2 sequences are MDHEN and SYDVKM. The CDR3 is 12 residues long. Here the CDR3 DNA reads TGTGCCAGCAGTATCCAGGGCTCTGGCTACACCTTC. Protein: CASSIQGSGYTF.

The gene calls are TRBV11-2 and TRBJ2-5; no reliable D call. Germline assignment: CDR1 SGHAT and CDR2 FQNNGV. The CDR3 is 12 amino acids. V was pared by 2 bases and J by 5 bases, with 6 bases between. Written as DNA, the CDR3 is TGTGCCAGCAGCTTACGGTTGGAGACCCAGTACTTC. Amino acids: CASSLRLETQYF.

To note about this clonotype: A much more abundant neighbour one base away suggests this may be a read error. The chain links TRBV6-5 to TRBJ2-7, with D possibly TRBD2 on 6 matching bases. This CDR3 spans 14 amino acids. CDR1 and CDR2 from the germline V gene are MNHEY and SVGAGI. The chain's CDR3 is CTSSYGGGAYEQYF. DNA for the CDR3: TGTACCAGCAGTTACGGGGGAGGAGCCTACGAGCAGTACTTC.

Comments on this clonotype: A much larger clone is a single base away; this may be a read error. The chain uses TRBV6-4 and TRBJ2-6; D may be TRBD2 (5 bases). V was shortened by 5 bases and J by 1 base, with 9 bases between the two germline ends. Per the germline V gene, CDR1 is MRHNA and CDR2 is SNTAGT. This CDR3 spans 15 amino acids. Here the CDR3 reads CASSHWTSGANVLTF. The CDR3, as DNA: TGTGCCAGCAGTCACTGGACTTCTGGGGCCAACGTCCTGACTTTC.

This clonotype was found many times. This chain uses TRBV9 with TRBJ2-3, with unresolved D. Deletions cut 0 bases from V and 1 base from J, with 6 bases between. Germline loops: CDR1 SGDLS, CDR2 YYNGEE. The CDR3 has 14 residues. CDR3 sequence: CASSVEARTDTQYF. The CDR3 nucleotides are TGTGCCAGCAGCGTAGAGGCTCGCACAGATACGCAGTATTTT.

As for this clonotype: It may be a read error: a sequence one base away is much more abundant. The rearrangement joins TRBV20-1 to TRBJ2-1, with 9 positions matching TRBD2. This CDR3 is built from 17 residues. From germline, CDR1 is DFQATT and CDR2 SNEGSKA (reference sequence). V was clipped by 0 bases and J by 4 bases; unmatched bases: 10. The CDR3 loop is CSARDDLAGNIYNEQFF. As DNA, the CDR3 is TGCAGTGCTAGAGATGACCTAGCGGGAAACATTTACAATGAGCAGTTCTTC.